This T cell receptor beta chain was retrieved from a study of glioma-infiltrating T cells after dendritic cell vaccination. Study outcomes and limitations: Longer survival after dendritic cell vaccination followed higher pretreatment TIL content.

As for this clone: What it binds is not known.

The time point is: after dendritic cell vaccination, including at tumor progression/relapse. Per germline, CDR1 MNHNS and CDR2 SASEGT. The CDR3 runs to 12 residues. The V end was cut by 9 bases, the J end by 2 bases, with 10 bases between. Input was roughly 2.2 ug genomic DNA, or all available if less. Profiling relied on immunoSEQ multiplex PCR, and the TCRdb table lists in-frame clones only, not all of them. The sample lists 90,000 to 95,000 clones, 75% to 90% occurring once. Sequenced material: blood, taken after dendritic cell vaccination. This clonotype was sampled from a human donor with glioblastoma. This chain links TRBV6-1 with TRBJ2-5; D is possibly TRBD1 (6 bases). The CDR3 DNA is TGTGCCAGTACAGGGTTTCAAGAGACCCAGTACTTC. Translated, it gives CASTGFQETQYF.